What follows are 3 T cell receptor beta chains derived from one specimen sequenced in a study of PD-L1 blockade in urothelial cancer. Clones were sequenced by immunoSEQ multiplex PCR, and TCRdb holds only the in-frame ones, with some missing. The profile shows about 45,000 clones, approximately 88% of them singletons. The sequencing used PBMCs, collected around atezolizumab (anti-PD-L1) treatment. The origin of the receptors is a man aged 80 or over with urothelial cancer.

V gene TRBV19 combines with J gene TRBJ1-5; 7 bases fit TRBD1. V shed 1 base and J 6 bases; nucleotides not matched to a gene: 3. Per the germline V gene, CDR1 is LNHDA and CDR2 is SQIVND (reference sequence). This CDR3 is built from 14 residues. The CDR3 reads CASSIAQGGQPQHF. In DNA form, the CDR3 reads TGTGCCAGTAGTATAGCCCAGGGGGGTCAGCCCCAGCATTTT. Using reference TRBV19 and TRBJ1-5 for the parts outside the CDR3, the full variable domain is DGGITQSPKYLFRKEGQNVTLSCEQNLNHDAMYWYRQDPGQGLRLIYYSQIVNDFQKGDIAEGYSVSREKKESFPLTVTSAQKNPTAFYLCASSIAQGGQPQHFGDGTRLSIL.

The V gene is TRBV27, the J gene TRBJ2-7; 7 bases line up with TRBD1. Germline CDR1 and CDR2: MNHEY and SMNVEV (reference sequence). The CDR3 is 13 residues long. V gave up 2 bases and J gave up 5 bases; unmatched junction bases: 3. The CDR3 bases are TGTGCCAGCAGTTTACAGGGGGTCAACGAGCAGTACTTC. Protein: CASSLQGVNEQYF.

The genes are TRBV7-9 and TRBJ2-3; 8 nucleotides align to TRBD1. The V gene end was trimmed by 4 bases and the J gene end by 3 bases; junction bases not matched to a gene: 3. Germline V gene lookup returns CDR1 SEHNR and CDR2 FQNEAQ (reference sequence). This CDR3 comprises 14 residues. Written as DNA, the CDR3 is TGTGCCAGCAGCTCCCGGACAGGGACAGATACGCAGTATTTT. It encodes CASSSRTGTDTQYF.